The clone carrying this T cell receptor beta chain has just one count. Antigen: not known. The CDR3 is made up of 16 amino acids. CDR1 is SNHLY and CDR2 is FYNNEI in the germline V gene. Unmatched junction bases numbered 8, after V lost 6 bases and J lost 0 bases. Indicated time point: newly diagnosed GD, antithyroid drugs for less than 3 months. PBMC RNA was the source of the TCR library. This specimen comes from a study of regulatory T cells in long-lasting Graves disease. iRepertoire HTBI primers and Arm-PCR of CDR3 regions built TCR beta libraries. TCRdb ran MiXCR on the multiplex PCR reads and lists one entry per CDR3 protein. The repertoire holds hundreds of thousands of distinct CDR3 sequences, with about 16% as singletons. Findings and caveats of the study: Gene preferences differed: TRBV28, TRBJ1-2, TRBJ2-5 in persistent cases.

These sequences were also reported in another study, on T cells in Graves' hyperthyroidism and ophthalmopathy. That work contributes: First-round RT-PCR with HTBI primers amplified the TCR CDR3 region.

V gene TRBV2 combines with J gene TRBJ2-4; 7 bases are a match to TRBD1. The sample was peripheral blood mononuclear cells (PBMCs), taken at new diagnosis, from a patient treated with antithyroid drugs. The sequence came from a young woman with Graves disease. The CDR3 region is CASRKDRVLAKNIQYF. For the CDR3, the DNA is TGTGCCAGCAGGAAAGACAGGGTCCTAGCCAAAAACATTCAGTACTTC.